The 15 T cell receptor beta chains given below trace back to one sample, sequenced in a study of beta chain features in type 1 diabetes. Study-wide results and limits: A moderate, significant TCRB CDR3 shortening appeared in type 1 diabetes across four CD4+ subsets.

The investigators reverse transcribed all of the isolated RNA, so they sequenced expressed TCRB transcripts. Clones were read by immunoSEQ multiplex PCR, and TCRdb kept only the in-frame ones, dropping some. The table has 95,000 to 150,000 clones, roughly 17% seen once; the top ten hold roughly 2.5%. The antigens for these receptors are not known. Sequenced sample: central memory CD4+ T cells from blood. These receptor sequences come from a man aged 25 to 40 with type 1 diabetes.

The chain recombines TRBV27 with TRBJ2-5; weak D call: TRBD2 (5 bases). The V end was cut by 6 bases, the J end by 7 bases, with 15 bases between. Germline CDR1 and CDR2: MNHEY and SMNVEV (reference sequence). The CDR3 has 13 residues. In nucleotides, the CDR3 is TGTGCCAGCAGACTAACGAACCGGGGGACCCAGTACTTC. Translating it yields CASRLTNRGTQYF.

The chain joins TRBV6-5 to TRBJ2-5, with TRBD1 as a possible D gene (6 bases). V was pared by 5 bases and J by 2 bases, with 9 bases between. Germline loops: CDR1 MNHEY, CDR2 SVGAGI. The CDR3 totals 13 residues. The CDR3 is CASSRGQQETQYF. The CDR3 DNA reads TGTGCCAGCAGTCGCGGACAGCAAGAGACCCAGTACTTC.

The chain recombines TRBV7-9 with TRBJ2-3, with TRBD1 matching over 7 bases. V was clipped by 4 bases and J by 0 bases; unmatched bases: 10. Germline assignment: CDR1 SEHNR and CDR2 FQNEAQ (reference sequence). The CDR3 spans 17 residues. This chain's CDR3 is CASSSPRGQTSTDTQYF. CDR3 DNA: TGTGCCAGCAGCTCCCCCCGGGGACAGACTAGCACAGATACGCAGTATTTT.

This clone was seen at least ten times. The gene calls are TRBV25-1 and TRBJ1-5, with no clear D. The CDR3 runs to 13 residues. Germline CDR1 is MGHDK and CDR2 is SYGVNS. Deletions cut 4 bases from V and 9 bases from J, with 13 bases between. Here the CDR3 DNA reads TGTGCCAGCAGTGTTGACGCCGGATGGCCCCAGCATTTT. This gives the protein CASSVDAGWPQHF.

This clone turned up a few times. J is TRBJ2-1 and V is TRBV19; TRBD2 agrees at 10 bases. Germline V gene data show CDR1 as LNHDA and CDR2 as SQIVND (reference sequence). Trimming at V came to 5 bases and at J to 3 bases, leaving 10 bases not matched to a gene. CDR3 length equals 17 residues. The CDR3 is CASSPTERGGVYNEQFF. The CDR3 region has the DNA TGTGCCAGTAGTCCGACTGAGCGGGGGGGCGTCTACAATGAGCAGTTCTTC.

There are a few counts of this clone. This CDR3 is also generated by other DNA sequences in the sample. The chain links TRBV2 to TRBJ2-5; 12 bases line up with TRBD2. Germline lookup yields CDR1 SNHLY and CDR2 FYNNEI. The V gene end was trimmed by 4 bases and the J gene end by 4 bases; junction bases not matched to a gene: 13. The CDR3 contains 18 residues. The CDR3 DNA follows: TGTGCCAGCAGTGGTCTTCTAGCGGGGGGGCCGCGGTTAGAGACCCAGTACTTC. This translates into CASSGLLAGGPRLETQYF.

The CDR3 region is CASSLGDLGRDTQYF. In DNA, the CDR3 is TGTGCCAGCAGCTTAGGTGACCTGGGGCGGGATACGCAGTATTTT. The V call is TRBV11-2, the J call TRBJ2-3, with a weak D call TRBD1 (5 bases). CDR1 and CDR2 from the germline V gene are SGHAT and FQNNGV. V dropped 1 base and J dropped 6 bases, with 14 bases sitting between them. The CDR3 has 15 residues.

DNA for the CDR3: TGCGCCAGCAGCCAAGATACCAGCGGGGGGGCAAAGACCCAGTACTTC. Its translation: CASSQDTSGGAKTQYF. This chain joins TRBV4-3 and TRBJ2-5; 10 bases line up with TRBD2. The CDR3 contains 16 residues. Germline CDR1 LGHNA, CDR2 YSLEER. The junction had 7 bases not matched to a gene; V was cut back by 0 bases and J by 6 bases.

The CDR3, as DNA: TGTGCCAGCAGCCCGGCCGGGACAGGTACACGGGGCTACACCTTC. This sequence encodes CASSPAGTGTRGYTF. The chain has TRBV11-3 and TRBJ1-2; 8 bases match TRBD1. CDR1 SGHNT and CDR2 YENEEA come from the germline V gene. V shed 5 bases, J shed 8 bases, and the junction held 13 bases outside the gene matches. There are 15 residues in the CDR3. Drawing the rest from reference TRBV11-3 and TRBJ1-2, the complete variable domain is EAGVVQSPRYKIIEKKQPVAFWCNPISGHNTLYWYLQNLGQGPELLIRYENEEAVDDSQLPKDRFSAERLKGVDSTLKIQPAELGDSAVYLCASSPAGTGTRGYTFGSGTRLTVV.

The sample holds many counts of this clone. CDR3 sequence reads: CASSPLGTDSYEQYF. Here the CDR3 DNA reads TGTGCCAGCTCACCACTCGGAACGGACTCCTACGAGCAGTACTTC. The genes are TRBV18 and TRBJ2-7; D is undetermined. This CDR3 region has 15 residues. The V gene's germline CDR1 is KGHSH and CDR2 LQKENI. The V end was cut by 1 base, the J end by 0 bases, with 10 bases between.

The chain is built from TRBV4-3 and TRBJ2-3, with 9 positions matching TRBD2. CDR1 and CDR2 from the germline V gene are LGHNA and YSLEER. Unmatched junction bases numbered 10, after V lost 3 bases and J lost 6 bases. The CDR3 runs to 16 residues. The CDR3 DNA sequence: TGCGCCAGCAGCCAGACGGGACTAGCCTCGGGGGATACGCAGTATTTT. This encodes CASSQTGLASGDTQYF.

The rearrangement links TRBV27 to TRBJ2-2; TRBD1 might be the D (6 bases). Germline V gene data show CDR1 as MNHEY and CDR2 as SMNVEV (reference sequence). Trimming removed 2 bases at V and 0 bases at J, with 10 bases between. The CDR3 runs 16 residues. CDR3 coding DNA: TGTGCCAGCAGTTTAATGGGACACTCGAACACCGGGGAGCTGTTTTTT. Translating gives CASSLMGHSNTGELFF.

The chain has TRBV25-1 and TRBJ1-6; possible D gene TRBD1, 6 bases. Trimming removed 3 bases at V and 8 bases at J, with 14 bases between. From germline, CDR1 is MGHDK and CDR2 SYGVNS. The CDR3 has 15 residues. The CDR3 spells CASSDVGGSYSPLHF. The CDR3 DNA reads TGTGCCAGCAGTGATGTCGGGGGCTCGTATTCACCCCTCCACTTT.

The rearrangement links TRBV16 to TRBJ1-5; D is undetermined. CDR1 and CDR2 from the germline V gene are KGHSY and FQNENV. The CDR3 spans 13 residues. Trimming stripped 1 base from V and 9 bases from J, with 10 bases between. Here the CDR3 reads CASSQYVEGPQHF. CDR3 sequence (DNA): TGTGCCAGCAGCCAATACGTAGAAGGGCCCCAGCATTTT.

There are a few counts of this clone. This chain joins TRBV7-8 and TRBJ1-2; D is perhaps TRBD1 (5 bases). The CDR3 length is 13 residues. In germline, CDR1 is SGHVS, CDR2 FQNEAQ. Trimming left V 0 bases short and J 7 bases short, with 9 bases between. The CDR3 nucleotides are TGTGCCAGCAGCTTAGCGCGAACAGGTGGCTACACCTTC. Translating it yields CASSLARTGGYTF. Combining the CDR3 with reference TRBV7-8 and TRBJ1-2 gives the whole variable domain GAGVSQSPRYKVAKRGQDVALRCDPISGHVSLFWYQQALGQGPEFLTYFQNEAQLDKSGLPSDRFFAERPEGSVSTLKIQRTQQEDSAVYLCASSLARTGGYTFGSGTRLTVV.